This is a list of T cell receptor beta chains from one sample in a study of lymphopenia after photon versus proton radiotherapy. This table comes from immunoSEQ multiplex PCR, and its TCRdb copy is limited to in-frame clones, with some not included. The sample consists of approximately 30,000 clones, about 81% of them appearing once. The sequences come from peripheral blood, collected from a patient treated with photon-based radiotherapy. Receptors originate from a middle-aged man with gastric cancer. The CDR3 runs from the conserved cysteine through the conserved F or W. A D gene is named only where the DNA matches it firmly. Size values are once, few and many counts, or a class for expanded clones, and some rows have none.

V	size	J	D	DNA	CDR3
TRBV5-5	.	TRBJ2-3	.	TGTGCCAGCAGTCCGGGACCAAACACAGATACGCAGTATTTT	CASSPGPNTDTQYF
TRBV5-6	.	TRBJ2-7	.	TGTGCCAGCAGCTTGAGATCAAGGGGGGGCCTCTACGAGCAGTACTTC	CASSLRSRGGLYEQYF
TRBV9	.	TRBJ1-5	.	TGTGCCAGCAGCGTTGATACATCTAGCAATCAGCCCCAGCATTTT	CASSVDTSSNQPQHF
TRBV5-1	.	TRBJ1-2	.	TGCGCCAGCAGCCGAGAGGAGGAAGGATATGGCTACACCTTC	CASSREEEGYGYTF
TRBV30	.	TRBJ2-2	TRBD2	TGTGCCTGGGAACAGGGACTAGCGGGGGGGCTGAACACCGGGGAGCTGTTTTTT	CAWEQGLAGGLNTGELFF
TRBV2	.	TRBJ2-4	.	TGTGCCAGCAGTGAAATCCGGCTAGCCAAAAACATTCAGTACTTC	CASSEIRLAKNIQYF
TRBV7-2	.	TRBJ2-4	.	TGTGCCAGCAGCTTAGAAGGATCAGGGAGGTGGAACATTCAGTACTTC	CASSLEGSGRWNIQYF
TRBV7-8	medium-sized	TRBJ2-1	.	TGTGCCAGTACCCCTGGGGCTGGGGGACTTACGTCCTACAATGAGCAGTTCTTC	CASTPGAGGLTSYNEQFF
TRBV7-2	.	TRBJ2-2	.	TGTGCCAGCAGCTTAGGGCTACTAATGGGTACCGGGGAGCTGTTTTTT	CASSLGLLMGTGELFF
TRBV5-6	.	TRBJ1-3	.	TGTGCCAGCAGCTTGGCCCCCAGGACTGGAAACACCATATATTTT	CASSLAPRTGNTIYF
TRBV28	.	TRBJ2-1	.	TGTGCCAGCAGTTTTTCCGGTGGGGGGCAGTTCTTC	CASSFSGGGQFF
TRBV18	.	TRBJ1-5	.	TGTGCCAGCTCACCAGGGACACTAGTCCAGCCCCAGCATTTT	CASSPGTLVQPQHF
TRBV11-2	.	TRBJ2-2	.	TGTGCCAGCAGCTTATGGGGGTGGAACACCGGGGAGCTGTTTTTT	CASSLWGWNTGELFF
TRBV6-1	.	TRBJ1-1	.	TGTGCCAGTGTAGAGGAAACTGAAGCTTTCTTT	CASVEETEAFF
TRBV5-1	.	TRBJ1-5	.	TGCGCCAGCAGCTTGGACGGGGCGCCTGATCAGCCCCAGCATTTT	CASSLDGAPDQPQHF
TRBV5-6	.	TRBJ2-7	TRBD1	TGTGCCAGCAGCTTGCGGACAGGGTTCTACGAGCAGTACTTC	CASSLRTGFYEQYF
TRBV27	.	TRBJ1-3	TRBD1	TGTGCCAGCAGGACAGGGGGCGCGGGAAACACCATATATTTT	CASRTGGAGNTIYF
TRBV2	.	TRBJ2-7	.	TGTGCCAGCAGGGAATACAGCAGGGTAAATCGCTACGAGCAGTACTTC	CASREYSRVNRYEQYF
TRBV7-8	.	TRBJ1-5	.	TGTGCCAGCAGCAACGACGGATACAATCAGCCCCAGCATTTT	CASSNDGYNQPQHF
TRBV5-6	few	TRBJ2-3	.	TGTGCCAGCAGCTTGGAGGGGTCTAGCACAGATACGCAGTATTTT	CASSLEGSSTDTQYF
TRBV19	.	TRBJ2-6	.	TGTGCCAGTAATGAAGGGACTGGGGCCAACGTCCTGACTTTC	CASNEGTGANVLTF
TRBV6-1	.	TRBJ1-5	.	TGTGCCAGCTGGGGGGTAGGGTATCAGCCCCAGCATTTT	CASWGVGYQPQHF
TRBV10-3	.	TRBJ1-1	TRBD1	TGTGCCATCAGAGAGGACAGGGGGCTATACACTGAAGCTTTCTTT	CAIREDRGLYTEAFF
TRBV2	.	TRBJ1-6	.	TGTGCCAGCAGTCCACAGGGTACAAATTCACCCCTCCACTTT	CASSPQGTNSPLHF
TRBV27	few	TRBJ2-2	TRBD1	TGTGCCAGCAGAAGAACTCGGGACAGGCCAGACGGGGAGCTGTTTTTT	CASRRTRDRPDGELFF